This is a list of T cell receptor beta chains from one sample in a study of PD-1 blockade in classical Hodgkin lymphoma. The assay was immunoSEQ multiplex PCR, and TCRdb's table has in-frame clones only and misses some. The sample has roughly 30,000 clones, around 80% seen once. The sample in question was CD4+ T cells from blood, obtained before the fourth cycle of nivolumab. Every receptor here comes from a human donor with classical Hodgkin lymphoma. CDR3s include the opening cysteine and the closing phenylalanine or tryptophan. D genes are given only for firm matches. Clone size, where shown, is once, few, many, or a class for clones that have expanded.

V: TRBV13
D: NA
size: NA
J: TRBJ2-1
DNA: TGTGCCAGCAGCCCACGATCCAAACATGGGGACTCCTACAATGAGCAGTTCTTC
CDR3: CASSPRSKHGDSYNEQFF

V: TRBV5-1
D: TRBD2
size: NA
J: TRBJ2-3
DNA: TGCGCCAGCCAGGCTAGCAGTAGACTAGCTCTACGCACAGATACGCAGTATTTT
CDR3: CASQASSRLALRTDTQYF

V: TRBV5-4
D: TRBD1
size: NA
J: TRBJ1-6
DNA: TGTGCCACGCACCTCGACAGGGCTTCACCCCTCCACTTT
CDR3: CATHLDRASPLHF

V: TRBV7-2
D: NA
size: NA
J: TRBJ2-2
DNA: TGTGCCAGCAGCCCCATAGCTGGGGGGGCATACGGGGAGCTGTTTTTT
CDR3: CASSPIAGGAYGELFF

V: TRBV29-1
D: TRBD1
size: NA
J: TRBJ1-1
DNA: TGCAGCGTTGAAGAAGGACAGGGGCCCCATAAAGCTTTCTTT
CDR3: CSVEEGQGPHKAFF

V: TRBV5-1
D: NA
size: few
J: TRBJ1-1
DNA: TGCGCCAGCAGCTTGGTTTCAGGGAACACTGAAGCTTTCTTT
CDR3: CASSLVSGNTEAFF

V: TRBV7-9
D: NA
size: NA
J: TRBJ2-5
DNA: TGTGCCAGCAATTCTTGGGGGGGCAGAGAGACCCAGTACTTC
CDR3: CASNSWGGRETQYF

V: TRBV6-5
D: NA
size: NA
J: TRBJ1-3
DNA: TGTGCCAGCACCAGAGGGGGGCCGGGAAACACCATATATTTT
CDR3: CASTRGGPGNTIYF

V: TRBV18
D: NA
size: NA
J: TRBJ1-5
DNA: TGTGCCAGCTCACCTGCATCCAATCAGCCCCAGCATTTT
CDR3: CASSPASNQPQHF

V: TRBV7-9
D: TRBD1
size: NA
J: TRBJ1-2
DNA: TGTGCCAGCAGCCAGAACAGGGGCGCAAGCTATGGCTACACCTTC
CDR3: CASSQNRGASYGYTF

V: TRBV4-3
D: NA
size: NA
J: TRBJ1-3
DNA: TGCGCCAGCAGCCCAAGCGGGGCAGGGCGTTCTGGAAACACCATATATTTT
CDR3: CASSPSGAGRSGNTIYF

V: TRBV6-5
D: NA
size: NA
J: TRBJ1-3
DNA: TGTGCCTGCTCGCCCGGAGGCATTGGAAACACCATATATTTT
CDR3: CACSPGGIGNTIYF

V: TRBV6-5
D: TRBD1
size: NA
J: TRBJ1-2
DNA: TGTGCCAGCAGACTCAGGGGGCCTAACTATGGCTACACCTTC
CDR3: CASRLRGPNYGYTF

V: TRBV1
D: NA
size: NA
J: TRBJ2-5
DNA: TGCACCAGCAGCCAAGATGGTAGCGTCGATCGAGAGACCCAGTACTTC
CDR3: CTSSQDGSVDRETQYF

V: TRBV6-1
D: NA
size: NA
J: TRBJ1-1
DNA: TGTGCCAGCAGTGAACCTGGGGTAGGGACGGGTGAAGCTTTCTTT
CDR3: CASSEPGVGTGEAFF

V: TRBV19
D: TRBD2
size: NA
J: TRBJ2-7
DNA: TGTGCCACCGAAGAGGGACTAGCGGGGGGCCAGCAGTACTTC
CDR3: CATEEGLAGGQQYF

V: TRBV5-1
D: NA
size: few
J: TRBJ2-7
DNA: TGCGCCAGCAGCTTTGGGGGGGCTGGTAACGAGCAGTACTTC
CDR3: CASSFGGAGNEQYF

V: TRBV4-3
D: NA
size: NA
J: TRBJ2-7
DNA: TGCGCCAGCAGCCAAGACAGGGGTTTAGGAGAGGTGGACTTC
CDR3: CASSQDRGLGEVDF

V: TRBV10-1
D: NA
size: NA
J: TRBJ2-7
DNA: TGCGCCAGGCCGGAGGATAACTCCTACGAGCAGTACTTC
CDR3: CARPEDNSYEQYF

V: TRBV6-5
D: NA
size: NA
J: TRBJ2-5
DNA: TGTGCCAGCAGCGAATCGCCCGGCGGGACCCAGTACTTC
CDR3: CASSESPGGTQYF

V: TRBV7-8
D: NA
size: NA
J: TRBJ2-2
DNA: TGTGCCAGCAGCGTACCCACCTACTGGGGAACCGGGGAGCTGTTTTTT
CDR3: CASSVPTYWGTGELFF

V: TRBV4-2
D: NA
size: few
J: TRBJ1-2
DNA: TGTGCCAGCAGCCAAGATGGGCCAGGGGATGGCTACACCTTC
CDR3: CASSQDGPGDGYTF

V: TRBV12-5
D: TRBD2
size: NA
J: TRBJ2-3
DNA: TGTGCTAGTGGTTTGAGGGTTAGCGGGGCGGGAGATACGCAGTATTTT
CDR3: CASGLRVSGAGDTQYF

V: TRBV16
D: TRBD1
size: NA
J: TRBJ1-5
DNA: TGTGCCAGCAGCCATGGACAGGGCAATCAGCCCCAGCATTTT
CDR3: CASSHGQGNQPQHF

V: TRBV6-5
D: NA
size: NA
J: TRBJ1-1
DNA: TGTGCCAGCAAATGGGGGGGCGGGAACACTGAAGCTTTCTTT
CDR3: CASKWGGGNTEAFF

V: TRBV29-1
D: TRBD1
size: NA
J: TRBJ2-7
DNA: TGCAGCGTTAGACCGAAGGGACAGGCGGTCTACGAGCAGTACTTC
CDR3: CSVRPKGQAVYEQYF

V: TRBV19
D: NA
size: NA
J: TRBJ1-2
DNA: TGTGCCAGTAGTATGGGGGGTAGCTATGGCTACACCTTC
CDR3: CASSMGGSYGYTF

V: TRBV10-1
D: TRBD1
size: NA
J: TRBJ1-1
DNA: TGCGCCAGCAGTGAGACTACAGGGGAAACGGAAGCTTTCTTT
CDR3: CASSETTGETEAFF

V: TRBV7-2
D: NA
size: NA
J: TRBJ2-3
DNA: TGTGCCAGCAGCTCTTCGTGGACCAGCACAGATACGCAGTATTTT
CDR3: CASSSSWTSTDTQYF

V: TRBV18
D: NA
size: NA
J: TRBJ2-5
DNA: TGTGCCAGCTCACCACGTAGGAGTTCGGACAGCGATCAAGAGACCCAGTACTTC
CDR3: CASSPRRSSDSDQETQYF

V: TRBV28
D: TRBD2
size: NA
J: TRBJ2-7
DNA: TGTGCCAGCAGTCAATCTAGCGGGGGGGCCCACGAGCAGTACTTC
CDR3: CASSQSSGGAHEQYF